A selection of T cell receptor beta chains follows, all from one sample in a study of beta chain features in type 1 diabetes. Sequencing was performed with immunoSEQ multiplex PCR; in TCRdb, only in-frame clones are kept and a portion is missing. The sample records about 360,000 clones, over 10% being singletons. Sequenced sample: naive CD4+ T cells from blood. All receptors come from a man aged 18 to 30 in good health. Both conserved end residues are part of each CDR3. The order of the fields is clone size, J gene, D gene, V gene, CDR3 protein, CDR3 DNA. D genes are given only for firm matches. Only some rows state a clone size, as once, few, many or a class for expanded clones.

few	TRBJ1-3	NA	TRBV9	CASSEEDRRQLYF	TGTGCCAGCAGTGAGGAGGACCGCCGACAATTATATTTT
few	TRBJ2-1	TRBD2	TRBV18	CASSPRTSGSYNEQFF	TGTGCCAGCTCACCACGGACTAGCGGATCCTACAATGAGCAGTTCTTC
once	TRBJ1-4	TRBD1	TRBV28	CASSSATGPNEKLFF	TGTGCCAGCAGCTCCGCGACAGGGCCTAATGAAAAACTGTTTTTT
few	TRBJ1-1	NA	TRBV18	CASSPPRGLAEAFF	TGTGCCAGCTCACCACCCAGGGGTCTCGCTGAAGCTTTCTTT
few	TRBJ1-1	NA	TRBV28	CASSFRRFSDEAFF	TGTGCCAGCAGTTTTAGGCGGTTTTCGGATGAAGCTTTCTTT
few	TRBJ2-3	TRBD2	TRBV18	CASSPAWASGRSTDTQYF	TGTGCCAGCTCACCGGCTTGGGCTAGCGGGCGGAGCACAGATACGCAGTATTTT
few	TRBJ2-3	NA	TRBV7-2	CASSPVKGEGLADTQYF	TGTGCCAGCAGCCCTGTTAAGGGGGAGGGCCTTGCAGATACGCAGTATTTT
NA	TRBJ2-1	NA	TRBV5-1	CASSRGVGGLRRDEQFF	TGCGCCAGCAGCCGGGGGGTGGGGGGCCTACGGCGAGATGAGCAGTTCTTC
few	TRBJ2-3	NA	TRBV7-8	CASSLVGGRGDTQYF	TGTGCCAGCAGCTTAGTGGGGGGGCGTGGAGATACGCAGTATTTT
NA	TRBJ1-1	NA	TRBV2	CASSALGALTEAFF	TGTGCCAGCAGTGCTTTGGGGGCTCTCACTGAAGCTTTCTTT
NA	TRBJ2-7	TRBD1	TRBV28	CASTSLRDRRYYEQYF	TGTGCCAGCACCTCCCTCCGGGACAGGCGATACTACGAGCAGTACTTC
few	TRBJ2-1	TRBD1	TRBV9	CASSVVGTGDLEQFF	TGTGCCAGCAGCGTAGTTGGGACAGGGGACCTTGAGCAGTTCTTC
NA	TRBJ1-4	NA	TRBV9	CASSQRRASDEKLFF	TGTGCCAGCAGCCAGCGCAGAGCATCGGATGAAAAACTGTTTTTT
few	TRBJ2-1	NA	TRBV28	CASSPDSYNEQFF	TGTGCCAGCAGCCCAGATTCATACAATGAGCAGTTCTTC
few	TRBJ1-1	TRBD1	TRBV7-2	CASRPGQGEAFF	TGTGCCAGCAGACCCGGACAGGGTGAGGCTTTCTTT
NA	TRBJ2-3	NA	TRBV9	CASSVATIENTQYF	TGTGCCAGCAGCGTAGCTACCATAGAGAATACGCAGTATTTT
few	TRBJ2-1	NA	TRBV5-4	CASSLNAQGNEQFF	TGTGCCAGCAGCTTGAATGCACAGGGCAATGAGCAGTTCTTC
NA	TRBJ1-5	NA	TRBV30	CAWSAGTHSNQPQHF	TGTGCCTGGAGTGCAGGGACACATAGCAATCAGCCCCAGCATTTT
NA	TRBJ1-2	TRBD1	TRBV5-5	CASTEPGTAYGYTF	TGTGCCAGCACCGAACCTGGGACAGCCTATGGCTACACCTTC
NA	TRBJ1-2	TRBD1	TRBV7-2	CASSAGTGANYGYTF	TGTGCCAGCAGCGCAGGGACAGGCGCTAACTATGGCTACACCTTC
few	TRBJ2-1	NA	TRBV19	CASSIRQEQFF	TGTGCCAGTAGTATCAGACAGGAGCAGTTCTTC
few	TRBJ2-7	NA	TRBV18	CASSPLSGENEQYF	TGTGCCAGCTCACCACTCTCGGGGGAGAACGAGCAGTACTTC
few	TRBJ1-5	NA	TRBV28	CASSSPRGALNQPQHF	TGTGCCAGCAGTTCACCCCGCGGGGCCCTCAATCAGCCCCAGCATTTT
NA	TRBJ1-6	NA	TRBV19	CASSEEADNSPLHF	TGTGCCAGTAGTGAAGAGGCGGATAATTCACCCCTCCACTTT
few	TRBJ1-1	NA	TRBV7-9	CASSSSMPF	TGTGCCAGCAGCTCCTCTATGCCCTTT
NA	TRBJ2-1	TRBD2	TRBV9	CASSFSGSANEQFF	TGTGCCAGCAGTTTTAGCGGGAGTGCCAATGAGCAGTTCTTC
few	TRBJ2-3	TRBD1	TRBV7-8	CASSLKRGPDTQYF	TGTGCCAGCAGCTTAAAGAGGGGGCCCGATACGCAGTATTTT
NA	TRBJ2-3	TRBD2	TRBV28	CASSLAGVTDTQYF	TGTGCCAGCAGTTTGGCGGGGGTCACAGATACGCAGTATTTT
few	TRBJ1-2	NA	TRBV11-1	CASSLGGRGGYTF	TGTGCCAGCAGCTTAGGGGGGCGCGGTGGCTACACCTTC
few	TRBJ2-1	NA	TRBV9	CASSVEGPGSYNEQFF	TGTGCCAGCAGCGTAGAGGGGCCGGGCTCCTACAATGAGCAGTTCTTC
few	TRBJ1-1	NA	TRBV6-6	CASSYSISRFRSEAFF	TGTGCCAGCAGTTACTCGATATCTAGGTTTAGGAGTGAAGCTTTCTTT
few	TRBJ1-5	NA	TRBV5-1	CASSLGDKNQPQHF	TGCGCCAGCAGCTTGGGGGACAAAAATCAGCCCCAGCATTTT
NA	TRBJ1-1	NA	TRBV2	CASTQGGLEITEAFF	TGTGCCAGCACTCAAGGAGGGTTAGAGATCACTGAAGCTTTCTTT
NA	TRBJ2-6	NA	TRBV27	CASSPVHSGANVLTF	TGTGCCAGCAGCCCCGTACACTCTGGGGCCAACGTCCTGACTTTC
NA	TRBJ1-5	NA	TRBV28	CASSLTEPQHF	TGTGCCAGCAGTCTGACAGAGCCCCAGCATTTT
NA	TRBJ2-5	NA	TRBV18	CASSPGTQETQYF	TGTGCCAGCTCACCCGGGACACAAGAGACCCAGTACTTC
few	TRBJ2-7	NA	TRBV4-2	CASSQDRDYSYEQYF	TGTGCCAGCAGCCAAGATCGAGACTACTCCTACGAGCAGTACTTC
NA	TRBJ2-5	NA	TRBV28	CASSLRRGRQETQYF	TGTGCCAGCAGTTTACGCCGCGGCCGCCAAGAGACCCAGTACTTC
few	TRBJ2-1	TRBD1	TRBV7-2	CASSLLQGAGEQFF	TGTGCCAGCAGCTTGTTACAGGGGGCTGGTGAGCAGTTCTTC
NA	TRBJ2-7	TRBD1	TRBV20-1	CSVDRAYEQYF	TGCAGTGTCGACAGGGCCTACGAGCAGTACTTC
few	TRBJ2-7	NA	TRBV7-2	CASSYVGPGAGEQYF	TGTGCCAGCAGCTACGTAGGGCCAGGGGCAGGGGAGCAGTACTTC
few	TRBJ2-1	TRBD2	TRBV5-1	CASSGWTSRNEQFF	TGCGCCAGCAGCGGGTGGACTAGCCGAAATGAGCAGTTCTTC
once	TRBJ2-1	TRBD2	TRBV2	CASRDLAASYNEQFF	TGTGCCAGCAGGGACCTAGCGGCGTCCTACAATGAGCAGTTCTTC
NA	TRBJ2-1	NA	TRBV2	CASSLAGTNEQFF	TGTGCCAGCAGCTTGGCAGGGACAAATGAGCAGTTCTTC
NA	TRBJ1-2	NA	TRBV9	CASSVAGGHRDGYTF	TGTGCCAGCAGCGTAGCTGGGGGCCATAGGGATGGCTACACCTTC
few	TRBJ2-1	TRBD1	TRBV7-3	CASSYGQGSYNEQFF	TGTGCCAGCAGCTACGGACAGGGCTCCTACAATGAGCAGTTCTTC
few	TRBJ2-1	TRBD2	TRBV30	CAWSVLLAGGPRHEQFF	TGTGCCTGGAGTGTACTACTAGCGGGAGGGCCACGGCATGAGCAGTTCTTC
few	TRBJ2-1	NA	TRBV28	CASRFLSSYNEQFF	TGTGCCAGCAGGTTTTTGAGCTCCTACAATGAGCAGTTCTTC
NA	TRBJ1-1	NA	TRBV14	CASSLTANTEAFF	TGTGCCAGCAGCCTAACAGCGAACACTGAAGCTTTCTTT
NA	TRBJ2-7	TRBD1	TRBV5-4	CASSLGMGTGTYEQYF	TGTGCCAGCAGCCTTGGAATGGGGACAGGGACTTACGAGCAGTACTTC
few	TRBJ2-1	TRBD2	TRBV6-5	CASSYSTAGGPNEQFF	TGTGCCAGCAGTTACTCGACAGCGGGAGGGCCGAATGAGCAGTTCTTC
NA	TRBJ2-3	NA	TRBV11-3	CASSLGGSAADTQYF	TGTGCCAGCAGTCTAGGGGGATCTGCGGCAGATACGCAGTATTTT
few	TRBJ2-1	TRBD2	TRBV19	CASSPGLAGVISSYNEQFF	TGTGCCAGTAGTCCCGGGCTAGCGGGCGTTATTAGCTCCTACAATGAGCAGTTCTTC
few	TRBJ2-3	NA	TRBV30	CAWSLGLPDHTDTQYF	TGTGCCTGGAGTCTAGGACTACCCGACCACACAGATACGCAGTATTTT
NA	TRBJ2-3	TRBD1	TRBV7-2	CASSLGTGTDTQYF	TGTGCCAGCAGCTTAGGGACAGGGACAGATACGCAGTATTTT
few	TRBJ1-5	NA	TRBV29-1	CSVLGDRSNQPQHF	TGCAGCGTTCTAGGAGACCGGAGCAATCAGCCCCAGCATTTT
NA	TRBJ1-3	NA	TRBV4-2	CASSQELVISGNTIYF	TGTGCCAGCAGCCAAGAACTGGTGATCTCTGGAAACACCATATATTTT
few	TRBJ2-5	TRBD1	TRBV19	CASSSAGTVETQYF	TGTGCCAGTAGTAGTGCCGGGACAGTGGAGACCCAGTACTTC
NA	TRBJ2-1	NA	TRBV27	CASSSPPGQRAYNEQFF	TGTGCCAGCAGTTCCCCCCCGGGGCAGCGGGCTTACAATGAGCAGTTCTTC